This record covers a single T cell receptor (beta chain). What it binds is unknown. V lost 3 bases, J lost 3 bases, and 14 bases lay in between. Per the germline V gene, CDR1 is SGHNT and CDR2 is YYREEE (reference sequence). The CDR3 totals 15 residues. The protocol was immunoSEQ multiplex PCR, while the TCRdb copy is restricted to in-frame clones and leaves out a portion. The table records roughly 640,000 clones, around 72% of them present only once. This sample was taken from a study of shared clonotypes between healthy human individuals. Study-level information: Used for every donor were three CD4 naive, three CD4 memory, two CD8 naive and one CD8 memory plate. Study-wide findings and caveats: Sequencing depth was expected to affect clonotype sharing among donors. Some clonotypes were shared by all four sorted-subset donors, while others were not shared. The non-shared ones had lower generation probabilities than the shared ones.

The sequence was obtained from a woman in her thirties in good health. Sequencing was performed on memory CD4+ T cells sorted from blood. This sample's subset: CD45RA-negative fraction. The gene calls are TRBV5-4 and TRBJ2-3; possible D gene TRBD2, 6 bases. CDR3 amino acids: CASSSSGGGTDTQYF. The CDR3, as DNA: TGTGCCAGCAGCTCGAGCGGTGGAGGGACAGATACGCAGTATTTT.